This TCR beta chain was recovered during a study of blood T cell repertoires in COVID-19. The CDR3 is 16 residues long. The V and J ends lost 5 bases and 4 bases, in that order; junction bases with no gene match: 6. Per the germline V gene, CDR1 is MDHEN and CDR2 is SYDVKM. Clinical history reported by participants formed the basis on which cohorts were assigned. What the recovered Cohort 3 donors had was two negative PCRs, clearance, or symptom resolution. How the authors handled the data: Using reference gene primer amplification, nucleated cell counts were estimated. Method: immunoSEQ multiplex PCR; TCRdb's copy keeps in-frame clones and lacks some. V and J calls and clone size are those listed in that table; D and trimming were worked out from the DNA. The sample has about 310,000 clones; 80% to 90% are singletons.

The sequenced sample was PBMCs or T cells enriched from blood (not recorded which). This chain connects TRBV28 to TRBJ2-6; 9 bases match TRBD1. The sequence came from a woman aged 18-29 years who had recovered from COVID-19. The DNA of the CDR3 is TGTGCCAGCAGTCACTGGACAGGGGTAGGGGCCAACGTCCTGACTTTC. It codes for CASSHWTGVGANVLTF.